The present T cell receptor beta chain was sequenced within a study of blood T cells in healthy people across ages. Samples each yielded at least 6 micrograms of total RNA. CDR1 and CDR2 (germline): DFQATT, SNEGSKA (reference sequence). V dropped 0 bases and J dropped 4 bases, with 21 bases sitting between them. This CDR3 is built from 17 residues. Study-wide points: The fall in TCR beta diversity per million T cells was roughly linear with age. Long-lived donors exceeded aged donors in naive CD4+ cells and diversity.

A sample-barcoded 5' primer and a J-beta primer mix were used in a second PCR of roughly 7 to 11 cycles. Each CDR3 protein is one row after TCRdb ran MiXCR on the 5' RACE reads. Of fewer than 800,000 distinct CDR3 sequences in the sample, 21% were seen once. Note on this clonotype: The target antigen is unknown.

V gene TRBV20-1 combines with J gene TRBJ2-5; D is unresolved. This TCR was recovered from a man aged 65 to 79 in good health. Sequencing used blood. The CDR3 sequence: CSARDPYSGRAGETQYF. The DNA for the CDR3 is TGCAGTGCTAGAGATCCATACAGTGGTAGGGCCGGAGAGACCCAGTACTTC.